These 21 T cell receptor beta chains were all obtained from the same sample, sequenced in a study of human T cells and chemical hapten exposure. Extraction of total RNA was performed on unfractionated whole blood. Unique molecular identifiers were affixed to discrete cDNA molecules within the library. From the reads, TCRdb called clonotypes with MiXCR, one entry per CDR3 protein. Among around 120,000 distinct CDR3 sequences listed, around 8.5% were seen once. The material sequenced was whole blood. These receptors were taken from a human donor in good health. Some clones in this sample may be carry-over from other donors' samples.

This clonotype was detected ten times or more. V gene TRBV29-1 combines with J gene TRBJ1-1, with TRBD1 identical over 7 bases. Germline loops: CDR1 SQVTM, CDR2 ANQGSEA. CDR3 length equals 13 residues. J lost 2 bases, V lost 6 bases, and 6 bases had no gene match. CDR3 DNA: TGCAGCGTGAAAAACAGGGGAAACACTGAAGCTTTCTTT. This sequence encodes CSVKNRGNTEAFF.

This clonotype has ten or more counts. This chain joins TRBV5-1 and TRBJ1-1, with a weak D call TRBD1 (6 bases). Germline CDR1 SGHRS, CDR2 YFSETQ. The CDR3 totals 13 residues. V was shortened by 4 bases and J by 3 bases, with 10 bases between the two germline ends. The CDR3 nucleotides are TGCGCCAGCAGCCAGGGGTCAGACACTGAAGCTTTCTTT. It yields the protein CASSQGSDTEAFF.

This clonotype was recorded many times. The V gene is TRBV20-1, the J gene TRBJ2-5, with a possible D match to TRBD1 (5 bases). V was trimmed by 3 bases and J by 2 bases, leaving 13 bases between them. This CDR3 comprises 14 residues. CDR1 is DFQATT, CDR2 SNEGSKA, per germline (reference sequence). The CDR3 bases are TGCAGTGCTAGGCCCAGGGTGGGTCAAGAGACCCAGTACTTC. This gives the protein CSARPRVGQETQYF.

In this sample, this clonotype turned up many times. This chain links TRBV11-2 with TRBJ1-1; D is undetermined. V shed 6 bases and J shed 2 bases, with 10 bases lying between them. The length of the CDR3 is 13 residues. Per the germline V gene, CDR1 is SGHAT and CDR2 is FQNNGV. CDR3 in amino acids: CASRQLSNTEAFF. DNA for the CDR3: TGTGCCAGCAGACAGTTATCAAACACTGAAGCTTTCTTT.

The chain joins TRBV5-1 to TRBJ2-2; 9 bases align to TRBD1. Germline lookup yields CDR1 SGHRS and CDR2 YFSETQ. The CDR3 is 17 residues long. Trimming cost V 1 base and J 0 bases; bases outside gene matches: 4. The CDR3 sequence is CASSLTRQGANTGELFF. For the CDR3, the DNA is TGCGCCAGCAGCTTGACAAGACAGGGGGCGAACACCGGGGAGCTGTTTTTT.

This clonotype was counted at least ten times. V and J are TRBV12-5 and TRBJ1-2, with D unclear. V was pared by 6 bases and J by 2 bases, with 19 bases between. The CDR3 consists of 16 residues. Germline CDR1 is LGHNT and CDR2 is FRNRAP. The CDR3 here is CASGFGSKGLNYGYTF. The CDR3 nucleotides read TGTGCTAGTGGCTTTGGGTCTAAGGGCCTCAACTATGGCTACACCTTC.

The chain combines TRBV19 with TRBJ1-2; 8 bases line up with TRBD1. This CDR3 spans 14 amino acids. The germline V gene encodes CDR1 LNHDA and CDR2 SQIVND (reference sequence). V lost 4 bases to trimming and J lost 0 bases; unmatched junction nucleotides: 1. The CDR3 loop is CASSTGGANYGYTF. For the CDR3, the DNA is TGTGCCAGTAGTACAGGGGGCGCTAACTATGGCTACACCTTC.

This clonotype was seen at least ten times. The chain is built from TRBV6-5 and TRBJ2-5; the D gene is possibly TRBD2 (5 bases). V gave up 6 bases and J gave up 6 bases, with 14 bases separating them. The CDR3 extends over 13 amino acids. In germline, CDR1 is MNHEY, CDR2 SVGAGI. This CDR3 is CASSPGVKQTQYF. Written as DNA, the CDR3 is TGTGCCAGCAGCCCCGGGGTCAAACAGACCCAGTACTTC.

The chain carries TRBV7-2 and TRBJ2-5, with D hard to call. Trimming took off 0 bases at V and 2 bases at J, with 4 bases between the two ends. CDR3 length equals 13 residues. CDR1 and CDR2 (germline): SGHTA, FQGNSA. CDR3: CASSLARQETQYF. CDR3 DNA sequence: TGTGCCAGCAGCTTAGCCAGGCAAGAGACCCAGTACTTC.

This clonotype has more than one count but fewer than ten. The chain combines TRBV5-1 with TRBJ2-1; tentatively, D is TRBD1 or TRBD2 (5 bases each). Trimming took off 0 bases at V and 3 bases at J, with 22 bases between the two ends. The CDR3 runs to 19 residues. Germline-derived CDR1 and CDR2 are SGHRS and YFSETQ. The CDR3 DNA follows: TGCGCCAGCAGCTTGGGACCTTCTGACGCCGGGACCCTCTACAATGAGCAGTTCTTC. It encodes CASSLGPSDAGTLYNEQFF.

In this sample, this clonotype turned up a few times. This rearrangement joins TRBV7-6 to TRBJ2-2, with a possible D match to TRBD1 (5 bases). There are 17 residues in the CDR3. V was clipped by 1 base and J by 0 bases, with 12 bases between them. Per the germline V gene, CDR1 is SGHVS and CDR2 is FNYEAQ. The chain's CDR3 is CASSLVPDSSNTGELFF. In DNA form, the CDR3 reads TGTGCCAGCAGCTTAGTTCCCGACAGCTCGAACACCGGGGAGCTGTTTTTT. Full variable domain (outside the CDR3, taken from reference TRBV7-6 and TRBJ2-2): GAGVSQSPRYKVTKRGQDVALRCDPISGHVSLYWYRQALGQGPEFLTYFNYEAQQDKSGLPNDRFSAERPEGSISTLTIQRTEQRDSAMYRCASSLVPDSSNTGELFFGEGSRLTVL.

This clonotype was detected many times. The J gene is TRBJ2-1, the V gene TRBV10-3, with 7 bases matching TRBD1. In germline, CDR1 is ENHRY, CDR2 SYGVKD. V lost 6 bases to trimming and J lost 5 bases; unmatched junction nucleotides: 13. The CDR3 has 16 residues. CDR3 protein: CAIRRDSPLSNNEQFF. CDR3 nucleotides: TGTGCCATCAGACGGGACAGCCCCCTTAGCAACAATGAGCAGTTCTTC.

The chain is built from TRBV7-9 and TRBJ2-3; no clear D. This CDR3 is built from 13 residues. CDR1 SEHNR and CDR2 FQNEAQ come from the germline V gene (reference sequence). V was trimmed by 1 base and J by 4 bases, leaving 6 bases between them. The CDR3, as DNA: TGTGCCAGCAGCTTAGTAGTCGCAGATACGCAGTATTTT. Its translation: CASSLVVADTQYF. Combining the CDR3 with reference TRBV7-9 and TRBJ2-3 gives the whole variable domain DTGVSQNPRHKITKRGQNVTFRCDPISEHNRLYWYRQTLGQGPEFLTYFQNEAQLEKSRLLSDRFSAERPKGSFSTLEIQRTEQGDSAMYLCASSLVVADTQYFGPGTRLTVL.

This clonotype has ten or more counts. This chain links TRBV20-1 with TRBJ1-2; the D is unclear. The ends were cut back, 0 bases at V and 5 bases at J, with 19 bases in the middle. CDR3 length: 16 residues. The germline CDR1 and CDR2 sequences are DFQATT and SNEGSKA (reference sequence). This CDR3 reads CSARDIGLEYVYGYTF. The CDR3 bases are TGCAGTGCTAGAGATATAGGGTTGGAATACGTTTATGGCTACACCTTC.

V and J are TRBV29-1 and TRBJ2-2; D is possibly TRBD1 (5 bases). The germline V gene has CDR1 SQVTM and CDR2 ANQGSEA. The CDR3 is 15 residues long. V was trimmed by 1 base and J by 0 bases, leaving 9 bases between them. The CDR3 sequence: CSVEGGRANTGELFF. CDR3 in DNA: TGCAGCGTTGAAGGAGGCAGGGCGAACACCGGGGAGCTGTTTTTT.

The table lists this clonotype with many counts. The rearrangement links TRBV21-1 to TRBJ1-2. TRBV21-1 is a recognized pseudogene. This CDR3 has 15 residues. DNA of the CDR3: TGTGCCAGCAGCAAAAGAAAGAAACAGCTCTATGGCTACACCTTC. Its protein is CASSKRKKQLYGYTF.

As for this clonotype: One junction end does not reproduce the germline sequence, and a read error may be involved. The rearrangement links TRBV2 to TRBJ2-1; D remains ambiguous. This CDR3 is 11 amino acids long. Looked up from germline, CDR1 is SNHLY and CDR2 is FYNNEI. The CDR3 protein is CAGSAQFEQFF. The CDR3 region has the DNA TGTGCCGGCAGCGCCCAATTTGAGCAGTTCTTC.

This clonotype occurred a few times. This chain joins TRBV7-9 and TRBJ2-3, with 8 bases that match TRBD2. This CDR3 has 14 residues. After removal of 6 bases from V and 2 bases from J, the junction contained 4 bases not matched to a gene. CDR1 SEHNR and CDR2 FQNEAQ come from the germline V gene (reference sequence). The CDR3 sequence is CASSKREITDTQYF. The CDR3 nucleotides read TGTGCCAGCAGTAAGCGGGAGATCACAGATACGCAGTATTTT.

This clonotype was counted many times. The genes are TRBV12-3 or TRBV12-4 and TRBJ2-7, with D tentatively TRBD1 or TRBD2 (5 bases each). The CDR3 is 12 residues long. Trimming pared 2 bases from V and 7 bases from J, leaving 9 bases between. The CDR3 loop is CASSLLGVEQYF. For the CDR3, the DNA is TGTGCCAGCAGTTTATTGGGGGTTGAGCAGTACTTC.

V usage is TRBV14 and J usage is TRBJ1-6; D perhaps matches TRBD1 (5 bases). V was pared by 3 bases and J by 2 bases, with 14 bases between. Germline values: CDR1 SGHDN, CDR2 FVKESK. The CDR3 extends over 17 amino acids. CDR3 in DNA: TGTGCCAGCAGCCAGCCGTCCAGAGGGGCCTATAATTCACCCCTCCACTTT. Translated, it gives CASSQPSRGAYNSPLHF.

This clonotype has ten or more counts. The chain links TRBV7-9 to TRBJ1-2; no definite D call. V was pared by 0 bases and J by 8 bases, with 10 bases between. The length of the CDR3 is 13 residues. Germline V lookup: CDR1 SEHNR, CDR2 FQNEAQ (reference sequence). CDR3 sequence reads: CASSLADASGYTF. CDR3 bases: TGTGCCAGCAGCTTAGCGGATGCCTCAGGCTACACCTTC.